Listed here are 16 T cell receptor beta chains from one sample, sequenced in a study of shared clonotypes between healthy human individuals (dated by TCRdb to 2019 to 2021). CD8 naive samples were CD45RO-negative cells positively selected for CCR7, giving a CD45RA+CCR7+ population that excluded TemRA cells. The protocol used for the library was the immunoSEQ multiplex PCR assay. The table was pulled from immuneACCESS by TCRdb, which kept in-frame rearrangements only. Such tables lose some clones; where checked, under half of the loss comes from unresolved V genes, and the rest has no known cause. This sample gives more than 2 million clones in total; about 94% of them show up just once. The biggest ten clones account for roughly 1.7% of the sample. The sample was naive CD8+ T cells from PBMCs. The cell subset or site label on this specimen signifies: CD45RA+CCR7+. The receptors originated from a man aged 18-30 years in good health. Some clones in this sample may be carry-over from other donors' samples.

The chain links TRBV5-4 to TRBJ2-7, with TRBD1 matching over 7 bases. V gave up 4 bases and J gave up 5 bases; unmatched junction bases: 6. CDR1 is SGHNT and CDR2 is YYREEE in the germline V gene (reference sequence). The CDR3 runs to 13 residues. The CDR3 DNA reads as TGTGCCAGCAGCGCGTCGACAGGGAACGAGCAGTACTTC. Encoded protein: CASSASTGNEQYF. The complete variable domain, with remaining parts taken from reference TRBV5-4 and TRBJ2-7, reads ETGVTQSPTHLIKTRGQQVTLRCSSQSGHNTVSWYQQALGQGPQFIFQYYREEENGRGNFPPRFSGLQFPNYSSELNVNALELDDSALYLCASSASTGNEQYFGPGTRLTVT.

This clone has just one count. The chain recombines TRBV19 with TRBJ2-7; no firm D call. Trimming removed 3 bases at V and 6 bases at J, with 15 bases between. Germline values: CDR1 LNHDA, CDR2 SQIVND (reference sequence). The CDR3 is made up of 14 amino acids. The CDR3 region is CASSIPGPLGEQYF. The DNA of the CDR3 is TGTGCCAGTAGTATTCCAGGCCCCCTTGGCGAGCAGTACTTC.

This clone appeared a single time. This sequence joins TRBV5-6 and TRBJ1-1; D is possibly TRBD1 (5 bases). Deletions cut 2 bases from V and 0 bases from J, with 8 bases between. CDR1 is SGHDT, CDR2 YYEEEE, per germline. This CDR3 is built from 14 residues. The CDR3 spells CASSFDRLNTEAFF. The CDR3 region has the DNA TGTGCCAGCAGCTTTGACAGATTGAACACTGAAGCTTTCTTT.

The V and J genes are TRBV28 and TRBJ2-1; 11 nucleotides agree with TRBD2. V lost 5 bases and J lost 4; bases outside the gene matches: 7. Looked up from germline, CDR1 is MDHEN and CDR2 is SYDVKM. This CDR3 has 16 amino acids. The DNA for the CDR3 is TGTGCCAGCAGTCCGCTAGCGGGAGGATGGTACAATGAGCAGTTCTTC. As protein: CASSPLAGGWYNEQFF. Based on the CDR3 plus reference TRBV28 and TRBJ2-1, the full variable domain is DVKVTQSSRYLVKRTGEKVFLECVQDMDHENMFWYRQDPGLGLRLIYFSYDVKMKEKGDIPEGYSVSREKKERFSLILESASTNQTSMYLCASSPLAGGWYNEQFFGPGTRLTVL.

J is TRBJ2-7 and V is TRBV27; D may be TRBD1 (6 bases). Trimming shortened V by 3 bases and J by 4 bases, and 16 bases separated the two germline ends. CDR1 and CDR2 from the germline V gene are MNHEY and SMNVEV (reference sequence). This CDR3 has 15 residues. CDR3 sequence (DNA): TGTGCCAGCAGTTTCGGAGCAGGGGTTTCGTACGAGCAGTACTTC. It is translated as CASSFGAGVSYEQYF.

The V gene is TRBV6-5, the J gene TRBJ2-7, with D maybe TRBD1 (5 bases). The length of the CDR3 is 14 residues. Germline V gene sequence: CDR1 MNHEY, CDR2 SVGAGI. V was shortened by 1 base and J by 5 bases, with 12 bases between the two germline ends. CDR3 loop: CASSYFPGRNEQYF. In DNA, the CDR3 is TGTGCCAGCAGTTACTTTCCAGGGCGTAACGAGCAGTACTTC.

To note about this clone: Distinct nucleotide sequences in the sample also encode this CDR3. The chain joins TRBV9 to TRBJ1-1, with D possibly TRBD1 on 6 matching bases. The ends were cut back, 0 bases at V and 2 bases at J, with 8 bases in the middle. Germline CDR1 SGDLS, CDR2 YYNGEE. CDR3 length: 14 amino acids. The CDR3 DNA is TGTGCCAGCAGCGTAGTGGACAGAAACACTGAAGCTTTCTTT. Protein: CASSVVDRNTEAFF.

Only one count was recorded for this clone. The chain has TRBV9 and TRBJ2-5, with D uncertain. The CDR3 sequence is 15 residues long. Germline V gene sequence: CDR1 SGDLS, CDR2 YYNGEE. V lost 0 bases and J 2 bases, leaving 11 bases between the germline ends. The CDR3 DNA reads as TGTGCCAGCAGCGTAGAGTCCGTAGGACAAGAGACCCAGTACTTC. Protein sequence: CASSVESVGQETQYF.

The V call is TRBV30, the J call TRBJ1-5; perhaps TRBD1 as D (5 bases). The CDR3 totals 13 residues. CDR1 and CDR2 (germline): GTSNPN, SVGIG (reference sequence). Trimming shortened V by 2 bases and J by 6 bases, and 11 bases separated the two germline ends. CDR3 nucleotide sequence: TGTGCCTGGAGTCTTGCAGGGCGTCAGCCCCAGCATTTT. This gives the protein CAWSLAGRQPQHF. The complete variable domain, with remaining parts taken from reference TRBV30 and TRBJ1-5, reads SQTIHQWPATLVQPVGSPLSLECTVEGTSNPNLYWYRQAAGRGLQLLFYSVGIGQISSEVPQNLSASRPQDRQFILSSKKLLLSDSGFYLCAWSLAGRQPQHFGDGTRLSIL.

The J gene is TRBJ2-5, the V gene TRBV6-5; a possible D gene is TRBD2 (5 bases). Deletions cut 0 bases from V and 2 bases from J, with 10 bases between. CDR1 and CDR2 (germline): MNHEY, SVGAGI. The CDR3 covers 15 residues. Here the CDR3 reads CASSYSNGEQETQYF. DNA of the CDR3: TGTGCCAGCAGTTACTCGAACGGGGAACAAGAGACCCAGTACTTC.

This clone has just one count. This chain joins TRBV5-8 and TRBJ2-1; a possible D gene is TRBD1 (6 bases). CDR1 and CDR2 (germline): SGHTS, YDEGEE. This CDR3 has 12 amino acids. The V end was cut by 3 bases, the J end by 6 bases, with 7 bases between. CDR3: CASSWTVNEQFF. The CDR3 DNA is TGTGCCAGCAGCTGGACAGTCAATGAGCAGTTCTTC.

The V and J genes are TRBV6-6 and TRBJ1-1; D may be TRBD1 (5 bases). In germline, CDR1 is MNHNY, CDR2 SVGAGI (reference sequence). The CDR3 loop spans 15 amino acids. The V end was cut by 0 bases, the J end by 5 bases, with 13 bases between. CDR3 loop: CASSYSVQGGTEAFF. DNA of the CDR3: TGTGCCAGCAGTTACTCGGTGCAGGGAGGGACTGAAGCTTTCTTT.

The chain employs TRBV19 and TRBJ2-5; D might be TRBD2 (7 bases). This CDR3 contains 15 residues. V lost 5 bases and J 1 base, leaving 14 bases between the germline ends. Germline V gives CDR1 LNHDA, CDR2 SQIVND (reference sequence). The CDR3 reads CASSPRGALQETQYF. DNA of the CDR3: TGTGCCAGTAGTCCCCGGGGGGCCCTCCAAGAGACCCAGTACTTC.

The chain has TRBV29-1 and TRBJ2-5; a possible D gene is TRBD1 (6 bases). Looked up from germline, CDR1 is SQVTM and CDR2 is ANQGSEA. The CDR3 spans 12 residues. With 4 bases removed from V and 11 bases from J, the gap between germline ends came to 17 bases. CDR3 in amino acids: CSVGETGPEQYF. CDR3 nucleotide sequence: TGCAGCGTTGGTGAGACAGGACCAGAGCAGTACTTC.

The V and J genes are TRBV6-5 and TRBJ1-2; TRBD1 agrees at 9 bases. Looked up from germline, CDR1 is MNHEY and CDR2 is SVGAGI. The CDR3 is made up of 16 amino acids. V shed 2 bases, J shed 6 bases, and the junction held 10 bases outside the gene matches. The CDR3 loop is CASSYTSVGQGDGYTF. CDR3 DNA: TGTGCCAGCAGTTACACCTCCGTGGGACAGGGTGATGGCTACACCTTC.

This CDR3 reads CASSPTGGRADTQYF. CDR3 in DNA: TGTGCCAGCAGCCCGACAGGCGGCAGGGCAGATACGCAGTATTTT. The V and J genes are TRBV9 and TRBJ2-3; D possibly corresponds to TRBD1 (6 bases). There are 15 residues in the CDR3. Germline V CDR1 and CDR2: SGDLS, YYNGEE. With 4 bases removed from V and 4 bases from J, the gap between germline ends came to 16 bases. Complete variable domain (other parts from reference TRBV9 and TRBJ2-3): DSGVTQTPKHLITATGQRVTLRCSPRSGDLSVYWYQQSLDQGLQFLIQYYNGEERAKGNILERFSAQQFPDLHSELNLSSLELGDSALYFCASSPTGGRADTQYFGPGTRLTVL.